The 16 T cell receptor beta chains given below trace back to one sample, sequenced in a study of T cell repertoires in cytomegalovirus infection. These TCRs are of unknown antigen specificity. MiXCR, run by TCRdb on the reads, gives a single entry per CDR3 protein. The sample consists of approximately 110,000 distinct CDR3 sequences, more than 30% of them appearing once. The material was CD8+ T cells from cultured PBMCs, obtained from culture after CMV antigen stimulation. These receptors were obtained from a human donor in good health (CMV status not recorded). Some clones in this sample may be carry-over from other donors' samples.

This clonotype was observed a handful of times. The CDR3 DNA reads as TGCGCCAGCAGATTCCGGGATATGAACACTGAAGCTTTCTTT. It is translated as CASRFRDMNTEAFF. The chain couples TRBV10-2 to TRBJ1-1; D is ambiguous. V dropped 6 bases and J dropped 0 bases, with 11 bases sitting between them. The CDR3 has 14 amino acids. Per the germline V gene, CDR1 is WSHSY and CDR2 is SAAADI.

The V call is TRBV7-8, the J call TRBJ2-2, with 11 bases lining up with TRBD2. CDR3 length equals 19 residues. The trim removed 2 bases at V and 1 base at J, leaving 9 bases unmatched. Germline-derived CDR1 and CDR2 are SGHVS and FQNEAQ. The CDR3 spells CASSLTASGGRMNTGELFF. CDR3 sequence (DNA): TGTGCCAGCAGCTTAACGGCTAGCGGGGGGCGTATGAACACCGGGGAGCTGTTTTTT.

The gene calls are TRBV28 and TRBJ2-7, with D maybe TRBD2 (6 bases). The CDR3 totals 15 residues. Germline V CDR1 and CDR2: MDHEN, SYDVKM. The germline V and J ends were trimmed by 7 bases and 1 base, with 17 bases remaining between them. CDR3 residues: CASTKVDYLSYEQYF. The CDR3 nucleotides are TGTGCCAGCACCAAGGTGGACTATCTTTCCTACGAGCAGTACTTC. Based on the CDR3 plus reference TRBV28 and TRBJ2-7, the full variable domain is DVKVTQSSRYLVKRTGEKVFLECVQDMDHENMFWYRQDPGLGLRLIYFSYDVKMKEKGDIPEGYSVSREKKERFSLILESASTNQTSMYLCASTKVDYLSYEQYFGPGTRLTVT.

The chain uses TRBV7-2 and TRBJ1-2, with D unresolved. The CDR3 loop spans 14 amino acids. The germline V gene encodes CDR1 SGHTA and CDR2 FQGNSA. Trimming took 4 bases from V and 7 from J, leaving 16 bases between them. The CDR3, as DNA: TGTGCCAGCAGCTCTGGGGATTTAGGACCTGGCTACACCTTC. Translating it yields CASSSGDLGPGYTF. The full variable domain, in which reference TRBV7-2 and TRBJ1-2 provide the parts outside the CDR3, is GAGVSQSPSNKVTEKGKDVELRCDPISGHTALYWYRQSLGQGLEFLIYFQGNSAPDKSGLPSDRFSAERTGGSVSTLTIQRTQQEDSAVYLCASSSGDLGPGYTFGSGTRLTVV.

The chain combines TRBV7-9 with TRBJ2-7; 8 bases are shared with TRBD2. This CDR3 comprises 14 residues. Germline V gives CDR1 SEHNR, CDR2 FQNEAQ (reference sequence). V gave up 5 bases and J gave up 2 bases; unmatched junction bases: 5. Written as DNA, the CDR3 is TGTGCCAGCAGCCCGGGACTAGTGACCTACGAGCAGTACTTC. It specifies CASSPGLVTYEQYF.

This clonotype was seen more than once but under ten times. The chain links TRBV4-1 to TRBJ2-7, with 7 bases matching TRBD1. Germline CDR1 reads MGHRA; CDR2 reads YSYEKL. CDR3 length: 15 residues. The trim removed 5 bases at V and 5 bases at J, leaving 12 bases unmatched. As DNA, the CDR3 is TGCGCCAGCAGCATAAACCCGGGACAGAGAAACGAGCAGTACTTC. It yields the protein CASSINPGQRNEQYF.

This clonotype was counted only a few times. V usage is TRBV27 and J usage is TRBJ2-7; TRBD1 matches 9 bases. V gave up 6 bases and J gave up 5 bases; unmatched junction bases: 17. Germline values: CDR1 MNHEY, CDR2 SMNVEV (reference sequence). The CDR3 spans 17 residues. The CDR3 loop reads CASSSILSDRGMNEQYF. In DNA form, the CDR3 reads TGTGCCAGCAGCTCGATCCTTTCGGACAGGGGTATGAACGAGCAGTACTTC.

DNA of the CDR3: TGTGCCAGCAGTTGGACAGTTTATAATTCACCCCTCCACTTT. Amino acid sequence: CASSWTVYNSPLHF. This chain uses TRBV6-5 with TRBJ1-6, with D maybe TRBD1 (6 bases). The CDR3 covers 14 residues. CDR1 is MNHEY, CDR2 SVGAGI, per germline. V lost 4 bases and J 4 bases, leaving 8 bases between the germline ends.

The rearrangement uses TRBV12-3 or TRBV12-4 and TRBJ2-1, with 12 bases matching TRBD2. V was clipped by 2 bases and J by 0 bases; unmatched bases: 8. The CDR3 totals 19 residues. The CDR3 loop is CASSLMGLAGRSSYNEQFF. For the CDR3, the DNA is TGTGCCAGCAGTTTAATGGGACTAGCGGGCCGTAGCTCCTACAATGAGCAGTTCTTC.

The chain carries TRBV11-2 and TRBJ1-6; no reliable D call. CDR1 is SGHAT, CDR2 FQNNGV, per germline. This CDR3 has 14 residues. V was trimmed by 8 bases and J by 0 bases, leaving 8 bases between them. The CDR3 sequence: CASGEGSYNSPLHF. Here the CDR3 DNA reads TGTGCCAGCGGCGAGGGCTCCTATAATTCACCCCTCCACTTT.

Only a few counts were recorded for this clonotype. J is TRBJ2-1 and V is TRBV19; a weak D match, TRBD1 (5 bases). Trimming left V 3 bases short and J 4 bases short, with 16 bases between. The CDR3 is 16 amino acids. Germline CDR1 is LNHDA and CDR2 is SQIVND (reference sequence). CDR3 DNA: TGTGCCAGTAGTATTCCGCAGGGCTACCAATACAATGAGCAGTTCTTC. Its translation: CASSIPQGYQYNEQFF. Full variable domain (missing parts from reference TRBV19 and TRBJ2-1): DGGITQSPKYLFRKEGQNVTLSCEQNLNHDAMYWYRQDPGQGLRLIYYSQIVNDFQKGDIAEGYSVSREKKESFPLTVTSAQKNPTAFYLCASSIPQGYQYNEQFFGPGTRLTVL.

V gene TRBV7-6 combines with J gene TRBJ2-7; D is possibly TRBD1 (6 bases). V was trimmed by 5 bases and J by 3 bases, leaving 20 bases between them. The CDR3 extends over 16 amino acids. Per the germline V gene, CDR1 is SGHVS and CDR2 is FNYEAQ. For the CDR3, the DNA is TGTGCCAGCAGCCCTCGACTTACTGGGGGCAGCTACGAGCAGTACTTC. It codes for CASSPRLTGGSYEQYF.

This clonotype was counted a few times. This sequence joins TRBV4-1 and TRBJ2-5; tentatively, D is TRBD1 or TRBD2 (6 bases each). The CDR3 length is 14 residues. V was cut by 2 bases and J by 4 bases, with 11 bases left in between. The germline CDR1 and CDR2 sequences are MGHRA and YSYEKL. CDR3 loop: CASSQTGRGETQYF. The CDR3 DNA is TGCGCCAGCAGCCAAACAGGGCGGGGAGAGACCCAGTACTTC.

CDR3: CASRPNGRGTDTQYF. The CDR3 DNA reads as TGTGCCAGCCGACCTAATGGCAGGGGCACAGATACGCAGTATTTT. The V gene is TRBV7-2, the J gene TRBJ2-3; D might be TRBD1 (5 bases). The CDR3 runs to 15 residues. The germline V gene encodes CDR1 SGHTA and CDR2 FQGNSA. V lost 8 bases to trimming and J lost 1 base, with 16 bases between them.

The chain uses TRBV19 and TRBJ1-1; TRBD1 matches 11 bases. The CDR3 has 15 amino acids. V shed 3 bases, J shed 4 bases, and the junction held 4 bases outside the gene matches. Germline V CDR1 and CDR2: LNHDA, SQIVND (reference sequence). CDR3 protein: CASSMGTGGGTEAFF. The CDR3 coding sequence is TGTGCCAGTAGTATGGGGACAGGGGGAGGCACTGAAGCTTTCTTT.

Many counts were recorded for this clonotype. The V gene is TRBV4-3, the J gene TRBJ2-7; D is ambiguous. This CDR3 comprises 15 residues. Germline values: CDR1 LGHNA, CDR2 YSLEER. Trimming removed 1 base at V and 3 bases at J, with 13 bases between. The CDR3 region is CASSQGLATLYEQYF. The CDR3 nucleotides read TGCGCCAGCAGCCAAGGCTTAGCCACTCTCTACGAGCAGTACTTC.